The clone carrying this TCR beta chain was seen a few times. Its antigen is not known. These data belong to a study of T-cell memory formation after mild COVID-19. Study-level points and caveats: Memory cells collected pre-infection included some clones that later responded, suggesting cross-reactive memory joined.

The CDR3 totals 10 residues. Germline-derived CDR1 and CDR2 are MNHEY and SMNVEV (reference sequence). V lost 8 bases and J lost 6, with 5 bases in between. TCRdb reanalysed the 5' RACE reads using MiXCR and keeps one entry per CDR3 protein. The data hold 450,000 to 650,000 distinct CDR3 sequences, with around 17% observed a single time. This receptor was taken from an adult woman who had mild COVID-19 (a few samples of this study predate the infection). Cell type and time point are not known. Sequencing was carried out using PBMCs or a T cell subset sorted from them (not recorded which). The V and J genes are TRBV27 and TRBJ2-1, with TRBD2 as a possible D gene (5 bases). The CDR3 loop reads CASGLNEQFF. CDR3 bases: TGTGCCAGCGGACTCAATGAGCAGTTCTTC.